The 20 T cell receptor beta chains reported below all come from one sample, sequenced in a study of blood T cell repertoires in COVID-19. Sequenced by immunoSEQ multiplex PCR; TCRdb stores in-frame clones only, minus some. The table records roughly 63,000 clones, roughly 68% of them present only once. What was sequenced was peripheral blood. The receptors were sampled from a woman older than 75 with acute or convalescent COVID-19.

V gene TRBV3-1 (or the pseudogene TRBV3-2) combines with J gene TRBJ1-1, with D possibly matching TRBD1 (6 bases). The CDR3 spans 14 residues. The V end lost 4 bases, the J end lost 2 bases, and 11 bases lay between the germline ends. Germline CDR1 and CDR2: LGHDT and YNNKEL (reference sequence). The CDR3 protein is CASSPTGPNTEAFF. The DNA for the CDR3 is TGTGCCAGCAGCCCAACAGGGCCAAACACTGAAGCTTTCTTT.

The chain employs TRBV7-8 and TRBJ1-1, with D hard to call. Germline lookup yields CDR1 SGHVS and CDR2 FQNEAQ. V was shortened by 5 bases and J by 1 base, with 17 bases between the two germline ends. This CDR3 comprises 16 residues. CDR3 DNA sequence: TGTGCCAGCAGCCTCGGTCCAATTCCAACGAACACTGAAGCTTTCTTT. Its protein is CASSLGPIPTNTEAFF.

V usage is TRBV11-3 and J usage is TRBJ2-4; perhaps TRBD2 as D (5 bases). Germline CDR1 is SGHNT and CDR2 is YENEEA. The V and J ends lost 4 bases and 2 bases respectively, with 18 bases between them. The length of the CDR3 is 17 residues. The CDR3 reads CASSSERFTGSKNIQYF. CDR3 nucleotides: TGTGCCAGCAGCTCAGAGAGGTTCACGGGGTCCAAAAACATTCAGTACTTC. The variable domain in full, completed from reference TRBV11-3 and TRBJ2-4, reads EAGVVQSPRYKIIEKKQPVAFWCNPISGHNTLYWYLQNLGQGPELLIRYENEEAVDDSQLPKDRFSAERLKGVDSTLKIQPAELGDSAVYLCASSSERFTGSKNIQYFGAGTRLSVL.

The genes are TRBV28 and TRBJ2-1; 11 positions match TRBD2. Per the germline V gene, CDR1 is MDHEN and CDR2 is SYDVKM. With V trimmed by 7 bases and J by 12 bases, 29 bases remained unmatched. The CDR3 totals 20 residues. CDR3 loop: CASTPDQVGTSGHHDDGQFF. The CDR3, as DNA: TGTGCCAGCACCCCAGATCAGGTTGGGACTAGCGGCCATCACGATGACGGGCAGTTCTTC.

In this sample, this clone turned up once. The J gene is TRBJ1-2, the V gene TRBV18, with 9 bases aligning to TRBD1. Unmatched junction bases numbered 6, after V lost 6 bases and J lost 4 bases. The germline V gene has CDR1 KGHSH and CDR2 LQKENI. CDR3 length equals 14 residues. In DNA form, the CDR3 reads TGTGCCAGCTCCCGGGACAGGGAGAGCTATGGCTACACCTTC. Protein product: CASSRDRESYGYTF. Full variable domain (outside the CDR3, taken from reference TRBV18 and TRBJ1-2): NAGVMQNPRHLVRRRGQEARLRCSPMKGHSHVYWYRQLPEEGLKFMVYLQKENIIDESGMPKERFSAEFPKEGPSILRIQQVVRGDSAAYFCASSRDRESYGYTFGSGTRLTVV.

As DNA, the CDR3 is TGTGCCAGCAGTTACGGCGTCAGGTACACTGAAGCTTTCTTT. Encoded protein: CASSYGVRYTEAFF. V and J are TRBV6-5 and TRBJ1-1; D remains unclear. The CDR3 totals 14 residues. Germline CDR1 and CDR2: MNHEY and SVGAGI. The V end was cut by 2 bases, the J end by 3 bases, with 10 bases between.

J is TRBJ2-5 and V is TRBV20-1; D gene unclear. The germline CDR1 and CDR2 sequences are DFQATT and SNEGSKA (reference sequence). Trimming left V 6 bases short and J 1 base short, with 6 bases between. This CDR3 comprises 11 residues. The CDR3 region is CSAELQETQYF. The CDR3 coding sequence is TGCAGTGCGGAGCTCCAAGAGACCCAGTACTTC.

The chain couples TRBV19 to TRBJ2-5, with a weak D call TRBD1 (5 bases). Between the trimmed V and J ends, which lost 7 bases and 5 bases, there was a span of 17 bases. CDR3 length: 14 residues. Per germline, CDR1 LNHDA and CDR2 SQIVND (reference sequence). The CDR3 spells CASKRIGAGETQYF. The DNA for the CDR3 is TGTGCCAGTAAGAGGATAGGGGCCGGGGAGACCCAGTACTTC. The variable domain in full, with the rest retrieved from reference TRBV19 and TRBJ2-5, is DGGITQSPKYLFRKEGQNVTLSCEQNLNHDAMYWYRQDPGQGLRLIYYSQIVNDFQKGDIAEGYSVSREKKESFPLTVTSAQKNPTAFYLCASKRIGAGETQYFGPGTRLLVL.

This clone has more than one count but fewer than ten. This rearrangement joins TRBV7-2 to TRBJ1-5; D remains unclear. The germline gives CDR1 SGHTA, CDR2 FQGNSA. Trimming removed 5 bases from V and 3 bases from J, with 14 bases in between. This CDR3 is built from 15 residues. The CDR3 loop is CASSPEGPINQPQHF. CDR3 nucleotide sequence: TGTGCCAGCAGCCCCGAGGGTCCTATCAATCAGCCCCAGCATTTT.

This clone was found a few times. The CDR3 reads CASSYEGLVAREQFF. In DNA, the CDR3 is TGTGCCAGCAGTTACGAGGGACTAGTAGCGCGGGAGCAGTTCTTC. The rearrangement links TRBV6-2 or TRBV6-3 to TRBJ2-1; TRBD2 agrees at 8 bases. This CDR3 has 15 residues. The germline V gene encodes CDR1 MNHEY and CDR2 SVGEGT. Trimming removed 2 bases from V and 10 bases from J; junction bases left unmatched: 10.

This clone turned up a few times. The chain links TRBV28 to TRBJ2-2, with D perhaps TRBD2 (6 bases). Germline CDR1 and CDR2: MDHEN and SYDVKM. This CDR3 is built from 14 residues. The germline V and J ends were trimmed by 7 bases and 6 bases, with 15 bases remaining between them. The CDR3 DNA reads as TGTGCCAGCACCAACCTTTGGAGGGCCGGGGAGCTGTTTTTT. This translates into CASTNLWRAGELFF.

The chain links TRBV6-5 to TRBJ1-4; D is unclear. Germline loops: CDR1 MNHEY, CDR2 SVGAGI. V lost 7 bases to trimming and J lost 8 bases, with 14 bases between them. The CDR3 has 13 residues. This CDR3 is CASTRLPGEKLFF. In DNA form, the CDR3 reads TGTGCCAGCACTCGATTGCCGGGAGAAAAACTGTTTTTT.

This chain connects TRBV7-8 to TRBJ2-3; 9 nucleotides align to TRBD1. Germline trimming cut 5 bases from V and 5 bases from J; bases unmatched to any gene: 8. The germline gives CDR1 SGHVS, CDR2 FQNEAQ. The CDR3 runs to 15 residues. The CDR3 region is CASSIPTGGVDTQYF. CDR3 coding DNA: TGTGCCAGCAGCATACCTACAGGGGGCGTAGATACGCAGTATTTT.

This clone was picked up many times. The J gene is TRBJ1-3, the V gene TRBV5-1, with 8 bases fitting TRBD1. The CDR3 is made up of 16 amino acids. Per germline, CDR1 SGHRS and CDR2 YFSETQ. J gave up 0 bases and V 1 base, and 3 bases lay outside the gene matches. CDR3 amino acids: CASSLSTGGSGNTIYF. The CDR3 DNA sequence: TGCGCCAGCAGCTTGTCCACAGGGGGCTCTGGAAACACCATATATTTT.

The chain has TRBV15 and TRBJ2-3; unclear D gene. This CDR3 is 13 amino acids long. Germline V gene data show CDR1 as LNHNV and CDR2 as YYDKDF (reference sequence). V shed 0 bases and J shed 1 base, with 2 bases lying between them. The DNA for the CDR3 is TGTGCCACCAGCAGAGACGGCACAGATACGCAGTATTTT. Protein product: CATSRDGTDTQYF. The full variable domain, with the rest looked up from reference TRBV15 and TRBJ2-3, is DAMVIQNPRYQVTQFGKPVTLSCSQTLNHNVMYWYQQKSSQAPKLLFHYYDKDFNNEADTPDNFQSRRPNTSFCFLDIRSPGLGDTAMYLCATSRDGTDTQYFGPGTRLTVL.

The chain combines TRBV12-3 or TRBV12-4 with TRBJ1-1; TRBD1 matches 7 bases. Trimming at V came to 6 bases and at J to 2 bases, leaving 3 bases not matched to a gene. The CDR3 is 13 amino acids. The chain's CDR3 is CASRGTANTEAFF. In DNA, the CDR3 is TGTGCCAGCAGAGGGACAGCTAACACTGAAGCTTTCTTT.

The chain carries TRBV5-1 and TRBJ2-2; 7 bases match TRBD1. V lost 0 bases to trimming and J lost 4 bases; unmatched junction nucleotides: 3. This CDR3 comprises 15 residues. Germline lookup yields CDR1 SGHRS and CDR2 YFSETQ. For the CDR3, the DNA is TGCGCCAGCAGCTTGGACAGGGGTGGCACCGGGGAGCTGTTTTTT. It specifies CASSLDRGGTGELFF.

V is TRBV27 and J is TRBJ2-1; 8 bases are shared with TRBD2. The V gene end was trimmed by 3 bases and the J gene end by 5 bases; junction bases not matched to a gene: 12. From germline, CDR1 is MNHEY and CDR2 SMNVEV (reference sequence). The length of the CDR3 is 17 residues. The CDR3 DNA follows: TGTGCCAGCAGTTTTAAGATAGCGGGAACTCCAAACAATGAGCAGTTCTTC. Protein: CASSFKIAGTPNNEQFF.

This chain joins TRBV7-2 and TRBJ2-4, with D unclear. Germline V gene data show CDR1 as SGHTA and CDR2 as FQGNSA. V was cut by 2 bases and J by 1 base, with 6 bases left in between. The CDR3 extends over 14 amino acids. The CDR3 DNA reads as TGTGCCAGCAGCTTAATGGGCGCCAAAAACATTCAGTACTTC. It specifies CASSLMGAKNIQYF. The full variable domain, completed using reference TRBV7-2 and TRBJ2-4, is GAGVSQSPSNKVTEKGKDVELRCDPISGHTALYWYRQSLGQGLEFLIYFQGNSAPDKSGLPSDRFSAERTGGSVSTLTIQRTQQEDSAVYLCASSLMGAKNIQYFGAGTRLSVL.

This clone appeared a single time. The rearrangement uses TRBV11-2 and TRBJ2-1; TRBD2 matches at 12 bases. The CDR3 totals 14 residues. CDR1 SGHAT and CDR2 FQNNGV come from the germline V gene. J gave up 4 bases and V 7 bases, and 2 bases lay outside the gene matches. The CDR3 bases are TGTGCCAGCACCCTAGCGGGAGGGTACAATGAGCAGTTCTTC. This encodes CASTLAGGYNEQFF.